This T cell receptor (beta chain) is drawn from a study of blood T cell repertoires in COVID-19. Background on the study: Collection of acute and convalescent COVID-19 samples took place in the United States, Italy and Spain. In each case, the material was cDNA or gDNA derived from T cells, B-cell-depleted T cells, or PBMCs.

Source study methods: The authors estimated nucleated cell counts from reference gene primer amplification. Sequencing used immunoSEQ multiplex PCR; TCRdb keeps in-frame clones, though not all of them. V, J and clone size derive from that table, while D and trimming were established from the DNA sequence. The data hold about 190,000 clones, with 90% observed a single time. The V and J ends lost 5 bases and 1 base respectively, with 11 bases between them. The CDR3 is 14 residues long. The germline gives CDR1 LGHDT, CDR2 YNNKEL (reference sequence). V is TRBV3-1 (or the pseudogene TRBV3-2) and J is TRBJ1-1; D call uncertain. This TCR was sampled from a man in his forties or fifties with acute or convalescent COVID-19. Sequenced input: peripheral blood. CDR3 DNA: TGTGCCAGCAGCAAGACAAGTAAGAACACTGAAGCTTTCTTT. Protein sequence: CASSKTSKNTEAFF.